The clone carrying this TCR beta chain was observed a handful of times. Its target is not known. Autologous stem cell transplantation was followed by relapse in every patient, and brentuximab vedotin exposure varied. The data were obtained in a study of PD-1 blockade in classical Hodgkin lymphoma. The study, taken as a whole, reports: Lower baseline TCR diversity was reported for newly diagnosed patients than for healthy donors.

The CDR3 contains 13 residues. In germline, CDR1 is KGHSH, CDR2 LQKENI. The ends were cut back, 7 bases at V and 5 bases at J, with 14 bases in the middle. Some clones are missing from TCRdb's copy, which holds only in-frame ones; the method was immunoSEQ multiplex PCR. The sample carries 35,000 to 45,000 clones, 69% recorded once. Here the sequenced sample was peripheral blood mononuclear cells (PBMCs), taken before the second cycle of nivolumab. The gene calls are TRBV18 and TRBJ1-2, with D possibly TRBD1 on 5 matching bases. The source of this sequence is a human donor with classical Hodgkin lymphoma. CDR3 loop: CASLLDNFYGYTF. CDR3 DNA: TGTGCCAGCTTACTGGACAACTTTTATGGCTACACCTTC.